The 17 T cell receptor beta chains presented below share a single source sample, sequenced in a study of blood T cells in healthy people across ages. The authors ran a second PCR of 7 to 11 cycles using a sample-barcoded 5' primer and a J-beta primer mix. Each CDR3 protein is one row after TCRdb ran MiXCR on the 5' RACE reads. The table records 1 million to 1.2 million distinct CDR3 sequences, about two fifths of them present only once. The specimen was blood. The origin of the receptors is a man aged 18 to 35 in good health.

The chain recombines TRBV9 with TRBJ1-6; possibly TRBD1 for D (5 bases). The V end was cut by 3 bases, the J end by 8 bases, with 18 bases between. The CDR3 spans 16 residues. Germline values: CDR1 SGDLS, CDR2 YYNGEE. The chain's CDR3 is CASSGGGTGTYSPLHF. CDR3 coding DNA: TGTGCCAGCAGCGGGGGAGGGACGGGGACTTATTCACCCCTCCACTTT.

This clonotype was found a few times. The chain employs TRBV3-1 and TRBJ2-3, with TRBD2 as a possible D gene (5 bases). Trimming pared 4 bases from V and 9 bases from J, leaving 20 bases between. There are 15 residues in the CDR3. The germline gives CDR1 LGHDT, CDR2 YNNKEL (reference sequence). The CDR3 nucleotides are TGTGCCAGCAGCCTATCCGGGCCAGCTCGGAGGACGCAGTATTTT. Amino acid sequence: CASSLSGPARRTQYF.

The chain is built from TRBV6-2 or TRBV6-3 and TRBJ2-5; possible D gene TRBD1, 6 bases. Per the germline V gene, CDR1 is MNHEY and CDR2 is SVGEGT. The ends were cut back, 2 bases at V and 4 bases at J, with 14 bases in the middle. The CDR3 has 15 amino acids. The CDR3 coding sequence is TGTGCCAGCAGTTACACCCAGGACAGCCCAGAGACCCAGTACTTC. Amino acid sequence: CASSYTQDSPETQYF.

The chain employs TRBV4-3 and TRBJ2-3; D is undetermined. The CDR3 length is 17 residues. In germline, CDR1 is LGHNA, CDR2 YSLEER. V was pared by 0 bases and J by 0 bases, with 13 bases between. The CDR3 sequence is CASSQDGAVRSTDTQYF. CDR3 DNA: TGCGCCAGCAGCCAAGATGGCGCGGTCCGTAGCACAGATACGCAGTATTTT.

This chain links TRBV12-5 with TRBJ2-3; the match to TRBD2 covers 10 bases. Germline V gene data show CDR1 as LGHNT and CDR2 as FRNRAP. Trimming took 8 bases from V and 3 from J; bases not matched to a gene: 5. The CDR3 spans 14 residues. CDR3 residues: CASLAGDRTDTQYF. The CDR3 bases are TGTGCTAGTCTAGCGGGGGATCGGACAGATACGCAGTATTTT.

In its sample, this clonotype was seen a few times. The chain links TRBV6-1 to TRBJ2-5, with D unresolved. Germline V gene data show CDR1 as MNHNS and CDR2 as SASEGT. The V end lost 1 base, the J end lost 11 bases, and 17 bases lay between the germline ends. CDR3 length: 14 amino acids. CDR3 amino acids: CASSEGPETYEQYF. CDR3 DNA: TGTGCCAGCAGTGAAGGGCCAGAAACCTATGAGCAGTACTTC.

At least ten counts were recorded for this clonotype. V and J are TRBV12-3 or TRBV12-4 and TRBJ2-1; the D gene is possibly TRBD2 (6 bases). Between the trimmed V and J ends, which lost 8 bases and 0 bases, there was a span of 8 bases. This CDR3 contains 13 residues. CDR3 coding DNA: TGTGCCAGCCGGGGGAGCTCCTACAATGAGCAGTTCTTC. It yields the protein CASRGSSYNEQFF.

V is TRBV7-9 and J is TRBJ1-2, with 7 nucleotides matching TRBD1. There are 13 residues in the CDR3. Germline values: CDR1 SEHNR, CDR2 FQNEAQ (reference sequence). Trimming cost V 11 bases and J 5 bases; bases outside gene matches: 11. CDR3 DNA sequence: TGTGCCGCACAGGGGAGTAAGGAATATGGCTACACCTTC. The encoded protein is CAAQGSKEYGYTF.

The table lists this clonotype with many counts. The CDR3 reads CASSFSTFNTEAFF. Here the CDR3 DNA reads TGCGCCAGCAGCTTTTCGACCTTTAACACTGAAGCTTTCTTT. The rearrangement uses TRBV5-1 and TRBJ1-1; D is unclear. The CDR3 sequence is 14 residues long. Trimming shortened V by 2 bases and J by 2 bases, and 10 bases separated the two germline ends. Per the germline V gene, CDR1 is SGHRS and CDR2 is YFSETQ.

This chain links TRBV27 with TRBJ2-1, with D perhaps matching TRBD1 or TRBD2 (6 bases each). The CDR3 totals 17 residues. The germline gives CDR1 MNHEY, CDR2 SMNVEV (reference sequence). V was trimmed by 5 bases and J by 5 bases, leaving 22 bases between them. This chain's CDR3 is CASSPQQGGWANNEQFF. The CDR3 coding sequence is TGTGCCAGCAGTCCCCAACAGGGAGGCTGGGCTAACAATGAGCAGTTCTTC.

This clonotype was recorded only once. The chain links TRBV5-1 to TRBJ2-2; TRBD2 matches 7 bases. The V gene end was trimmed by 3 bases and the J gene end by 0 bases; junction bases not matched to a gene: 5. Germline loops: CDR1 SGHRS, CDR2 YFSETQ. This CDR3 is 16 amino acids long. The DNA of the CDR3 is TGCGCCAGCAGCTATAAGACTAGCCCGAACACCGGGGAGCTGTTTTTT. Protein: CASSYKTSPNTGELFF.

CDR3: CSAPQRAPNTDTQYF. As DNA, the CDR3 is TGCAGTGCTCCCCAGAGAGCTCCGAACACAGATACGCAGTATTTT. The chain recombines TRBV20-1 with TRBJ2-3, with D hard to call. CDR1 DFQATT and CDR2 SNEGSKA come from the germline V gene (reference sequence). V was pared by 5 bases and J by 2 bases, with 17 bases between. The CDR3 length is 15 residues.

In this sample, this clonotype turned up a few times. The chain links TRBV29-1 to TRBJ2-2, with D tentatively TRBD1 (5 bases). CDR3 length: 12 amino acids. The germline V and J ends were trimmed by 4 bases and 5 bases, with 8 bases remaining between them. From germline, CDR1 is SQVTM and CDR2 ANQGSEA. CDR3 protein: CSVVDKTGELFF. In DNA form, the CDR3 reads TGCAGCGTTGTGGACAAGACCGGGGAGCTGTTTTTT.

V gene TRBV4-2 combines with J gene TRBJ2-2, with D possibly TRBD1 on 6 matching bases. Germline V CDR1 and CDR2: LGHNA, YNFKEQ. This CDR3 is 17 amino acids long. Between the trimmed V and J ends, which lost 0 bases and 5 bases, there was a span of 16 bases. CDR3 region: CASSQDATGLETGELFF. The CDR3 DNA is TGTGCCAGCAGCCAAGATGCGACAGGTTTGGAGACCGGGGAGCTGTTTTTT.

The chain carries TRBV28 and TRBJ1-1; no reliable D call. The V end lost 6 bases, the J end lost 1 base, and 9 bases lay between the germline ends. The length of the CDR3 is 13 residues. CDR1 and CDR2 (germline): MDHEN, SYDVKM. The CDR3 sequence: CASRRGTNTEAFF. Here the CDR3 DNA reads TGTGCCAGCAGGCGGGGAACGAACACTGAAGCTTTCTTT.

The J gene is TRBJ1-6, the V gene TRBV20-1, with D perhaps matching TRBD1 (5 bases). The germline gives CDR1 DFQATT, CDR2 SNEGSKA (reference sequence). V lost 6 bases, J lost 8 bases, and 20 bases lay in between. This CDR3 has 15 amino acids. CDR3 loop: CSARDSLGADSPLHF. CDR3 in DNA: TGCAGTGCCCGGGACTCACTAGGGGCTGATTCACCCCTCCACTTT.

This clonotype was recorded a few times. V gene TRBV20-1 combines with J gene TRBJ1-4; D ambiguous. CDR3 size: 13 residues. Germline V gene sequence: CDR1 DFQATT, CDR2 SNEGSKA (reference sequence). The V end lost 3 bases, the J end lost 2 bases, and 7 bases lay between the germline ends. CDR3 nucleotide sequence: TGCAGTGCTAGCGAGGTGACTAATGAAAAACTGTTTTTT. Encoded protein: CSASEVTNEKLFF.